What follows is one TCR beta chain and its context. Here immunoSEQ multiplex PCR was the method, and the copy in TCRdb shows in-frame clones only, minus some. The sample gives some 240,000 clones, roughly 87% of which show up once; 2.9% is in the top ten. This specimen belongs to a study of Ad26.COV2.S vaccination and SARS-CoV-2 variants. Treatment reported: about 20 received Ad26.COV2.S at low or high dose, single or two shots; 5 received placebo; per-sample allocation not given. The investigators took samples on day 63 after the first vaccine or placebo injection. CDR1 and CDR2 (germline): SEHNR, FQNEAQ (reference sequence). The CDR3 has 13 residues. The V end lost 1 base, the J end lost 1 base, and 4 bases lay between the germline ends.

The TCR originated in a person between 18 and 60 years old who received the Ad26.COV2.S COVID-19 vaccine or a placebo. The material sequenced was peripheral blood, taken in a trial of Ad26.COV2.S vaccine versus placebo. The chain is built from TRBV7-9 and TRBJ2-5; D is unclear. The CDR3 DNA reads as TGTGCCAGCAGCTTAGGGGCCCAAGAGACCCAGTACTTC. Protein product: CASSLGAQETQYF.